The present T cell receptor beta chain was sequenced within a study of cytomegalovirus exposure and HLA in healthy donors. To note about this clone: Its antigen remains unknown.

The study, taken as a whole, reports: Prior analysis indicated that the majority of TCR beta V segments exhibited productivity approximately 90% or approximately 30% of the time. The authors assumed roughly uniform sequencing depth across donors for presence/absence analyses. Both high specificity and high sensitivity reportedly marked the classifier's diagnosis of cytomegalovirus status. In a later analysis, at a false discovery rate of 0.05, under 20,000 TCR beta sequences were associated with HLA alleles.

PCR used 60 Vbeta primers and 13 Jbeta primers. Clones were sequenced by immunoSEQ multiplex PCR, and TCRdb holds only the in-frame ones, with some missing. The sample has 150,000 or so clones, roughly 70% seen once. This TCR derives from a man aged 25 to 45 in good health and CMV-seronegative. Material for sequencing was PBMCs.

CDR3 region: CASSAPGGDWDNSPLHF. The CDR3 bases are TGCGCCAGCAGCGCCCCGGGGGGCGATTGGGATAATTCACCCCTCCACTTT. The chain couples TRBV5-1 to TRBJ1-6, with D perhaps matching TRBD1 (6 bases). V lost 4 bases to trimming and J lost 5 bases, with 19 bases between them. CDR3 length: 17 amino acids. Per germline, CDR1 SGHRS and CDR2 YFSETQ.